This T cell receptor (beta chain) was recovered during a study of T-cell reconstitution after alpha-beta-depleted transplantation in children (dated by TCRdb to 2016 to 2017). About the full investigation: The study quantitatively tracked T-cell immune reconstitution after TCRalphabeta/CD19-depleted allogeneic hematopoietic cell transplantation in children using TCR repertoire profiling.

Worth noting for this clonotype: No cognate antigen has been identified for it. No per-base quality is available; no much larger clone lies one base away.

Looking up the germline V gene (reference sequence) yields CDR1 SGHKS and CDR2 YYEKEE. Relative to germline, V is 2 bases shorter and J is 3 bases shorter, with 15 bases between their ends. The CDR3 holds 16 amino acids from the cysteine to the phenylalanine. The retained sequence is limited to the CDR3, 48 bases, with the frame set at the first base. To prepare the library, PCR was applied. The reads were generated on an Illumina HiSeq 2500. Molecular barcoding was employed in the preparation of TCR libraries, with unique molecular identifiers being used to normalize TCRbeta repertoire quantification. In TCRdb, the public reads were trimmed at Q25 with fastp and aligned with MiXCR, with productive beta chains retained. For every CDR3 protein sequence, its rows merge into one entry that carries the most common genes and DNA. The table for this sample lists around 250,000 distinct CDR3 sequences; approximately 9.6% of them were counted only once. In total, the top ten clones hold 10% of the sample.

The sequenced sample was PBMCs from the stem cell graft donor, obtained from the stem cell graft. Recombination linked TRBV5-5 to TRBJ1-5; no D gene call is confident. This clonotype originated in a human donor who donated a stem cell graft to a child with SCID. The CDR3: CASSLSGSIPNQPQHF. At the DNA level, the sequence is TGTGCCAGCAGCTTAAGTGGCAGTATTCCCAATCAGCCCCAGCATTTT.